A single sample is the source of the 29 T cell receptor beta chains below, sequenced in a study of blood T cell repertoires in COVID-19. Libraries were prepared by immunoSEQ multiplex PCR; TCRdb keeps only in-frame clonotypes and omits some of them. The sample lists just over 300,000 clones; 87% were seen once. Sequencing input: PBMCs or T cells enriched from blood (not recorded which). The receptors originated from a woman aged 18 to 35 who had recovered from COVID-19.

This rearrangement joins TRBV6-2 or TRBV6-3 to TRBJ1-5, with 7 nucleotides matching TRBD1. The CDR3 extends over 14 amino acids. Germline V gives CDR1 MNHEY, CDR2 SVGEGT. Trimming removed 5 bases from V and 10 bases from J; junction bases left unmatched: 11. In DNA, the CDR3 is TGTGCCAGCAGTCCACAGGGGACATACGAACCCCAGCATTTT. Translating gives CASSPQGTYEPQHF.

CDR3 protein: CASGLVRSERLAGGLSYNEQFF. The CDR3, as DNA: TGTGCTAGTGGTTTGGTACGGTCCGAAAGACTAGCGGGAGGGCTGAGTTACAATGAGCAGTTCTTC. The V and J genes are TRBV12-5 and TRBJ2-1; 14 bases align to TRBD2. Germline V gene lookup returns CDR1 LGHNT and CDR2 FRNRAP. The length of the CDR3 is 22 residues. The V gene end was trimmed by 0 bases and the J gene end by 4 bases; junction bases not matched to a gene: 17.

This clone was found once. This chain connects TRBV5-1 to TRBJ1-2, with TRBD1 as a possible D gene (6 bases). Germline V gene lookup returns CDR1 SGHRS and CDR2 YFSETQ. V was pared by 5 bases and J by 4 bases, with 15 bases between. The CDR3 covers 14 residues. CDR3 amino acids: CASSSGAEGYGYTF. The CDR3 DNA follows: TGCGCCAGCAGTTCAGGGGCCGAGGGCTATGGCTACACCTTC.

V usage is TRBV11-3 and J usage is TRBJ2-1, with D tentatively TRBD1 (6 bases). There are 15 residues in the CDR3. Between the trimmed V and J ends, which lost 6 bases and 5 bases, there was a span of 17 bases. Germline V gene sequence: CDR1 SGHNT, CDR2 YENEEA. Written as DNA, the CDR3 is TGTGCCAGCAGGGCTAAGGGGGAAGATGACAATGAGCAGTTCTTC. The encoded protein is CASRAKGEDDNEQFF.

This chain links TRBV19 with TRBJ2-1; TRBD2 aligns across 8 bases. Germline values: CDR1 LNHDA, CDR2 SQIVND (reference sequence). V shed 5 bases, J shed 1 base, and the junction held 4 bases outside the gene matches. This CDR3 comprises 15 residues. The CDR3: CASSERGPSYNEQFF. The CDR3 DNA reads as TGTGCCAGTAGTGAGCGGGGGCCATCCTACAATGAGCAGTTCTTC.

The chain links TRBV18 to TRBJ2-7; 9 bases align to TRBD1. The CDR3 runs to 15 residues. The germline gives CDR1 KGHSH, CDR2 LQKENI. Unmatched junction bases numbered 9, after V lost 3 bases and J lost 6 bases. The CDR3: CASSPLGTGLAEQYF. The DNA of the CDR3 is TGTGCCAGCTCACCTCTAGGGACAGGGTTGGCCGAGCAGTACTTC.

The chain links TRBV5-4 to TRBJ2-1, with TRBD2 identical over 11 bases. The length of the CDR3 is 14 residues. V gave up 4 bases and J gave up 5 bases; unmatched junction bases: 2. Germline CDR1 SGHNT, CDR2 YYREEE (reference sequence). Here the CDR3 DNA reads TGTGCCAGCAGCGGTAGCGGGGGGGACAATGAGCAGTTCTTC. Translating gives CASSGSGGDNEQFF.

The V gene is TRBV3-1 (or the pseudogene TRBV3-2), the J gene TRBJ2-1, with 9 bases lining up with TRBD2. This CDR3 has 15 residues. Germline V gene sequence: CDR1 LGHDT, CDR2 YNNKEL (reference sequence). V lost 5 bases to trimming and J lost 5 bases; unmatched junction nucleotides: 7. The CDR3 DNA reads TGTGCCAGCAGCGAAAGCGGGGGGATTAACAATGAGCAGTTCTTC. This encodes CASSESGGINNEQFF.

The chain recombines TRBV9 with TRBJ2-1; 8 bases fit TRBD1. The CDR3 loop spans 15 amino acids. Trimming cost V 3 bases and J 3 bases; bases outside gene matches: 5. CDR1 is SGDLS and CDR2 is YYNGEE in the germline V gene. CDR3 loop: CASSGTGTFYNEQFF. CDR3 sequence (DNA): TGTGCCAGCAGCGGGACAGGGACCTTCTACAATGAGCAGTTCTTC.

This sequence joins TRBV28 and TRBJ1-6; D unclear. The CDR3 spans 12 residues. V was cut by 1 base and J by 10 bases, with 5 bases left in between. CDR1 and CDR2 from the germline V gene are MDHEN and SYDVKM. As DNA, the CDR3 is TGTGCCAGCAGTTTATCAGAATCACCCCTCCACTTT. Amino acid sequence: CASSLSESPLHF.

This sequence joins TRBV7-9 and TRBJ2-7, with 7 bases identical to TRBD2. The CDR3 covers 14 residues. From germline, CDR1 is SEHNR and CDR2 FQNEAQ (reference sequence). V gave up 4 bases and J gave up 5 bases; unmatched junction bases: 8. The DNA of the CDR3 is TGTGCCAGCAGCTGGGCGGGAGACGTCCACGAGCAGTACTTC. Protein sequence: CASSWAGDVHEQYF.

The J gene is TRBJ1-6, the V gene TRBV6-2 or TRBV6-3, with a tentative D call TRBD1 (6 bases). CDR1 MNHEY and CDR2 SVGEGT come from the germline V gene. The V end lost 5 bases, the J end lost 3 bases, and 11 bases lay between the germline ends. The CDR3 length is 15 residues. The DNA of the CDR3 is TGTGCCAGCAGTCCCATGGACAGCTATAATTCACCCCTCCACTTT. Its translation is CASSPMDSYNSPLHF.

The chain employs TRBV4-3 and TRBJ1-4; TRBD1 matches at 7 bases. Germline CDR1 is LGHNA and CDR2 is YSLEER. V gave up 2 bases and J gave up 8 bases; unmatched junction bases: 20. The CDR3 consists of 19 residues. The CDR3 DNA reads as TGCGCCAGCAGCCAAACTAGGACAGGAACGTCGTATAAGAGCGAAAAACTGTTTTTT. This codes for CASSQTRTGTSYKSEKLFF.

This clone appeared once. V gene TRBV19 combines with J gene TRBJ2-7; no clear D. CDR1 LNHDA and CDR2 SQIVND come from the germline V gene (reference sequence). Trimming pared 4 bases from V and 3 bases from J, leaving 13 bases between. The CDR3 length is 14 residues. Here the CDR3 DNA reads TGTGCCAGTAGTAGTATGTCCAGCGACTACGAGCAGTACTTC. Amino acid sequence: CASSSMSSDYEQYF.

Note on this clone: The germline gene is not matched at one end of the junction; a read error may be the cause. This chain connects TRBV4-3 to TRBJ2-6; D is perhaps TRBD1 (5 bases). Germline V CDR1 and CDR2: LGHNA, YSLEER. This CDR3 has 17 amino acids. For the CDR3, the DNA is TGCCCCAGCAGCCGACTCCAGGGCAGGGATGTCGCCAACGTCCTGACTTTC. Its protein product is CPSSRLQGRDVANVLTF.

The chain uses TRBV10-3 and TRBJ2-5, with TRBD2 identical over 9 bases. Germline V gene lookup returns CDR1 ENHRY and CDR2 SYGVKD. V lost 6 bases, J lost 2 bases, and 7 bases stayed unmatched. The CDR3 sequence is 15 residues long. CDR3 region: CAIRGAGGPQETQYF. DNA for the CDR3: TGTGCCATCAGGGGAGCGGGGGGACCACAAGAGACCCAGTACTTC.

The chain is built from TRBV28 and TRBJ2-7; 8 nucleotides match TRBD1. CDR1 MDHEN and CDR2 SYDVKM come from the germline V gene. V was pared by 5 bases and J by 0 bases, with 6 bases of the junction left unmatched. This CDR3 region has 15 residues. Here the CDR3 reads CASSGSGTGSYEQYF. The CDR3 coding sequence is TGTGCCAGCAGTGGATCCGGGACAGGCTCCTACGAGCAGTACTTC.

This clone was seen once. V gene TRBV27 combines with J gene TRBJ1-1; tentatively, D is TRBD1 (6 bases). CDR3 size: 15 residues. The germline gives CDR1 MNHEY, CDR2 SMNVEV (reference sequence). The V end lost 1 base, the J end lost 1 base, and 10 bases lay between the germline ends. The DNA of the CDR3 is TGTGCCAGCAGTTTATACGGGGGGCGGAACACTGAAGCTTTCTTT. Protein sequence: CASSLYGGRNTEAFF.

This chain uses TRBV4-2 with TRBJ1-2; TRBD1 matches at 9 bases. The CDR3 is 14 amino acids. V shed 4 bases and J 10 bases; nucleotides not matched to a gene: 10. CDR1 is LGHNA and CDR2 is YNFKEQ in the germline V gene. CDR3 loop: CASSPPAGTGHYTF. CDR3 in DNA: TGTGCCAGCAGCCCTCCGGCCGGGACAGGGCACTACACCTTC.

The chain joins TRBV7-2 to TRBJ1-5, with a tentative D call TRBD1 (5 bases). This CDR3 is built from 18 residues. V dropped 5 bases and J dropped 7 bases, with 27 bases sitting between them. CDR1 SGHTA and CDR2 FQGNSA come from the germline V gene. CDR3: CASSPNRPGIGAKQPQHF. CDR3 coding DNA: TGTGCCAGCAGCCCCAATCGCCCAGGGATCGGCGCGAAGCAGCCCCAGCATTTT.

J is TRBJ2-3 and V is TRBV13, with 14 bases identical to TRBD2. The CDR3 spans 16 residues. J gave up 7 bases and V 10 bases, and 13 bases lay outside the gene matches. CDR1 and CDR2 from the germline V gene are PRHDT and FYEKMQ (reference sequence). CDR3 sequence reads: CATCLGLAGVNHTQYF. The CDR3 bases are TGTGCCACCTGTTTGGGACTAGCGGGGGTTAACCATACGCAGTATTTT.

The J gene is TRBJ2-3, the V gene TRBV20-1, with 13 bases aligning to TRBD2. Per germline, CDR1 DFQATT and CDR2 SNEGSKA (reference sequence). The length of the CDR3 is 15 residues. V shed 3 bases, J shed 2 bases, and the junction held 2 bases outside the gene matches. The CDR3 sequence is CSASGLAGVTDTQYF. CDR3 in DNA: TGCAGTGCTAGTGGACTAGCGGGAGTCACAGATACGCAGTATTTT.

The CDR3 sequence: CASSPSASGSRETQYF. CDR3 in DNA: TGTGCCAGCTCACCATCCGCTTCGGGGTCCCGAGAGACCCAGTACTTC. The V gene is TRBV18, the J gene TRBJ2-5; a weak D match, TRBD2 (5 bases). Between the trimmed V and J ends, which lost 2 bases and 4 bases, there was a span of 17 bases. This CDR3 is built from 16 residues. The germline V gene has CDR1 KGHSH and CDR2 LQKENI.

The chain is built from TRBV28 and TRBJ2-7; tentative D call: TRBD2 (6 bases). Trimming cost V 6 bases and J 4 bases, with 16 bases left between them. The CDR3 runs to 14 residues. CDR1 and CDR2 from the germline V gene are MDHEN and SYDVKM. The CDR3 bases are TGTGCCAGCAGCTATCTAGCGTTCCCTTACGAGCAGTACTTC. Encoded protein: CASSYLAFPYEQYF.

This chain uses TRBV7-9 with TRBJ1-1; D remains ambiguous. The germline V and J ends were trimmed by 3 bases and 5 bases, with 16 bases remaining between them. Germline V gene lookup returns CDR1 SEHNR and CDR2 FQNEAQ (reference sequence). This CDR3 contains 15 residues. DNA for the CDR3: TGTGCCAGCAGCTTCCAGGTCTTACTAGGTACTGAAGCTTTCTTT. It encodes CASSFQVLLGTEAFF.

The chain uses TRBV7-2 and TRBJ1-2; D might be TRBD1 (5 bases). CDR1 and CDR2 (germline): SGHTA, FQGNSA. Trimming removed 1 base at V and 7 bases at J, with 16 bases between. This CDR3 region has 15 residues. In DNA form, the CDR3 reads TGTGCCAGCAGCTTAGATGCCGGAGTTAGGGGTGGCTACACCTTC. This translates into CASSLDAGVRGGYTF.

V gene TRBV7-7 combines with J gene TRBJ2-6; 10 positions agree with TRBD1. J was trimmed by 0 bases and V by 3 bases; bases with no gene match: 5. In germline, CDR1 is SSHAT, CDR2 FNYEAQ (reference sequence). The CDR3 is 18 amino acids. The CDR3 DNA reads TGTGCCAGCAGCTTGCCCCGGACAGGGGGCTCTGGGGCCAACGTCCTGACTTTC. Its protein product is CASSLPRTGGSGANVLTF. Together with reference TRBV7-7 and TRBJ2-6, the CDR3 gives the full variable domain: GAGVSQSPRYKVTKRGQDVTLRCDPISSHATLYWYQQALGQGPEFLTYFNYEAQPDKSGLPSDRFSAERPEGSISTLTIQRTEQRDSAMYRCASSLPRTGGSGANVLTFGAGSRLTVL.

CDR3 in amino acids: CASSPRTVYGYTF. Written as DNA, the CDR3 is TGTGCCAGCAGCCCCCGGACAGTCTATGGCTACACCTTC. The chain recombines TRBV7-9 with TRBJ1-2; D is possibly TRBD1 (6 bases). Germline CDR1 is SEHNR and CDR2 is FQNEAQ (reference sequence). The V gene lost 5 bases and the J gene lost 4 bases, with 11 bases spanning the gap. This CDR3 region has 13 residues.

This chain uses TRBV28 with TRBJ1-3; the D is unclear. Germline loops: CDR1 MDHEN, CDR2 SYDVKM. This CDR3 is built from 14 residues. Trimming removed 6 bases at V and 3 bases at J, with 12 bases between. CDR3 loop: CASRREAIGNTIYF. CDR3 sequence (DNA): TGTGCCAGCAGACGGGAGGCTATTGGAAACACCATATATTTT.